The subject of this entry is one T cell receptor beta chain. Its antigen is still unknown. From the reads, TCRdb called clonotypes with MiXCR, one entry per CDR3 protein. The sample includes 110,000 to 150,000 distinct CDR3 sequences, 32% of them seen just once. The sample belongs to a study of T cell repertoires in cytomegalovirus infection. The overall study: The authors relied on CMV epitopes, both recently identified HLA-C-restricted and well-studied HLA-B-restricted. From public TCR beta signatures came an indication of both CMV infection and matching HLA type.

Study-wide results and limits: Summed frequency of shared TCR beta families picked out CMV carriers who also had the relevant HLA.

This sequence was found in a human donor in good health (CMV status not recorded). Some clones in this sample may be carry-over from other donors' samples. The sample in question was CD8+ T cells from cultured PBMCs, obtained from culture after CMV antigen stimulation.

CDR3: CASSLALRGPRNNEQFF. In nucleotides, the CDR3 is TGTGCCAGCAGCTTAGCGCTAAGGGGACCCAGAAACAATGAGCAGTTCTTC. The chain recombines TRBV7-9 with TRBJ2-1; the D gene could be TRBD1 or TRBD2 (5 bases each). This CDR3 contains 17 residues. Germline-derived CDR1 and CDR2 are SEHNR and FQNEAQ (reference sequence). V was cut by 0 bases and J by 5 bases, with 17 bases left in between.